A single sample is the source of the 20 T cell receptor beta chains below, sequenced in a study of blood T cell repertoires in COVID-19. Assay used: immunoSEQ multiplex PCR; TCRdb lists only in-frame clones, some missing. Here the sample spans about 100,000 clones, approximately 86% being singletons. The source material was PBMCs or T cells enriched from blood (not recorded which). The receptors originated from a woman between 45 and 60 years old who had recovered from COVID-19.

J is TRBJ2-7 and V is TRBV7-2, with D possibly being TRBD1 (6 bases). Germline V lookup: CDR1 SGHTA, CDR2 FQGNSA. The ends were cut back, 3 bases at V and 2 bases at J, with 20 bases in the middle. The CDR3 totals 17 residues. CDR3 amino acids: CASSFYGQGLSTYEQYF. The DNA for the CDR3 is TGTGCCAGCAGCTTTTATGGGCAGGGGCTTTCCACCTACGAGCAGTACTTC. Based on the CDR3 plus reference TRBV7-2 and TRBJ2-7, the full variable domain is GAGVSQSPSNKVTEKGKDVELRCDPISGHTALYWYRQSLGQGLEFLIYFQGNSAPDKSGLPSDRFSAERTGGSVSTLTIQRTQQEDSAVYLCASSFYGQGLSTYEQYFGPGTRLTVT.

J is TRBJ1-2 and V is TRBV28; a possible D gene is TRBD1 (5 bases). This CDR3 contains 12 residues. CDR1 and CDR2 from the germline V gene are MDHEN and SYDVKM. V lost 5 bases, J lost 9 bases, and 13 bases lay in between. CDR3 protein: CASSTGFMSYTF. The CDR3 DNA reads TGTGCCAGCAGTACAGGTTTCATGAGCTACACCTTC.

The chain recombines TRBV19 with TRBJ2-5; 8 bases align to TRBD1. The CDR3 totals 15 residues. J lost 4 bases, V lost 5 bases, and 9 bases had no gene match. Germline V CDR1 and CDR2: LNHDA, SQIVND (reference sequence). This chain's CDR3 is CASSLQGAPIETQYF. CDR3 bases: TGTGCCAGTAGTTTGCAGGGGGCGCCGATAGAGACCCAGTACTTC.

The rearrangement uses TRBV5-4 and TRBJ2-5; D may be TRBD2 (6 bases). The CDR3 has 16 amino acids. CDR1 is SGHNT and CDR2 is YYREEE in the germline V gene (reference sequence). Deletions cut 0 bases from V and 0 bases from J, with 12 bases between. The CDR3, as DNA: TGTGCCAGCAGCTTGGACCTAGCGCCGTACCAAGAGACCCAGTACTTC. Amino acid sequence: CASSLDLAPYQETQYF.

The J gene is TRBJ2-7, the V gene TRBV18; D is unclear. The CDR3 totals 12 residues. Looked up from germline, CDR1 is KGHSH and CDR2 is LQKENI. V dropped 4 bases and J dropped 2 bases, with 6 bases sitting between them. The CDR3 spells CASSLQTYEQYF. The CDR3 DNA reads TGTGCCAGCTCACTACAGACCTACGAGCAGTACTTC.

The V gene is TRBV28, the J gene TRBJ2-1; TRBD2 matches at 13 bases. The CDR3 is 16 residues long. Germline CDR1 MDHEN, CDR2 SYDVKM. The V segment lost 5 bases and the J segment 4 bases; nucleotides outside the gene matches: 5. The CDR3 sequence is CASSLTSGGAYNEQFF. The DNA for the CDR3 is TGTGCCAGCAGTCTTACTAGCGGGGGGGCTTACAATGAGCAGTTCTTC.

This clone was counted a single time. Within the sample, other DNA sequences also encode this same CDR3. The chain combines TRBV7-9 with TRBJ2-5; 7 nucleotides match TRBD2. The CDR3 length is 14 residues. The ends lost 2 bases at V and 2 bases at J; junction bases unmatched: 2. Per the germline V gene, CDR1 is SEHNR and CDR2 is FQNEAQ (reference sequence). CDR3 sequence reads: CASSLTGGQETQYF. The CDR3 region has the DNA TGTGCCAGCAGCTTAACCGGGGGGCAAGAGACCCAGTACTTC.

The genes are TRBV5-4 and TRBJ1-2, with D tentatively TRBD1 (5 bases). The V gene's germline CDR1 is SGHNT and CDR2 YYREEE (reference sequence). This CDR3 contains 15 residues. Trimming shortened V by 1 base and J by 0 bases, and 10 bases separated the two germline ends. For the CDR3, the DNA is TGTGCCAGCAGCTTGTATGGGGGGTCTAACTATGGCTACACCTTC. Its protein is CASSLYGGSNYGYTF.

This clone was observed once. The J gene is TRBJ1-1, the V gene TRBV5-5; D gene ambiguous. Germline CDR1 is SGHKS and CDR2 is YYEKEE (reference sequence). The CDR3 is made up of 15 amino acids. Trimming removed 0 bases at V and 0 bases at J, with 9 bases between. In DNA form, the CDR3 reads TGTGCCAGCAGCTTGGTTTCAGGATTGAACACTGAAGCTTTCTTT. Amino acids: CASSLVSGLNTEAFF.

This chain links TRBV2 with TRBJ2-3, with D possibly TRBD1 on 5 matching bases. This CDR3 is built from 15 residues. Trimming took 1 base from V and 4 from J, leaving 12 bases between them. The germline gives CDR1 SNHLY, CDR2 FYNNEI. The CDR3 bases are TGTGCCAGCAGTGAAGGACAGTTTTTCGCAGATACGCAGTATTTT. This gives the protein CASSEGQFFADTQYF.

The J gene is TRBJ1-2, the V gene TRBV7-9; 7 bases line up with TRBD1. Germline CDR1 and CDR2: SEHNR and FQNEAQ (reference sequence). V lost 1 base to trimming and J lost 6 bases; unmatched junction nucleotides: 2. The CDR3 has 13 residues. CDR3 amino acids: CASSLDRGDGYTF. The CDR3 DNA sequence: TGTGCCAGCAGCTTAGACAGGGGCGATGGCTACACCTTC.

This clone was recorded at least ten times. This sequence joins TRBV2 and TRBJ2-1, with TRBD1 as a possible D gene (5 bases). V gave up 7 bases and J gave up 7 bases, with 11 bases separating them. Germline CDR1 is SNHLY and CDR2 is FYNNEI. The length of the CDR3 is 12 residues. The CDR3 reads CASKFQGNEQFF. In nucleotides, the CDR3 is TGTGCCAGCAAATTCCAGGGTAATGAGCAGTTCTTC.

This chain joins TRBV28 and TRBJ2-5; TRBD2 matches at 9 bases. The CDR3 spans 21 residues. Germline V lookup: CDR1 MDHEN, CDR2 SYDVKM. The V segment lost 4 bases and the J segment 6 bases; nucleotides outside the gene matches: 27. The CDR3 DNA reads TGTGCCAGCAGTTGGGGTAGTATGGGGCTAGCGGGGTCCGTGGGCTACAAGACCCAGTACTTC. The encoded protein is CASSWGSMGLAGSVGYKTQYF.

The chain carries TRBV29-1 and TRBJ2-5; a possible D gene is TRBD2 (6 bases). The V and J ends lost 5 bases and 5 bases respectively, with 21 bases between them. This CDR3 contains 15 residues. Germline V gene data show CDR1 as SQVTM and CDR2 as ANQGSEA. As DNA, the CDR3 is TGCAGCGTTACCTTTGGGACTGCGGTGGGGGAGACCCAGTACTTC. It yields the protein CSVTFGTAVGETQYF.

This clone is a singleton in its sample. This chain joins TRBV7-8 and TRBJ2-1; 7 nucleotides line up with TRBD2. V shed 4 bases, J shed 5 bases, and the junction held 8 bases outside the gene matches. Germline assignment: CDR1 SGHVS and CDR2 FQNEAQ. CDR3 length: 15 amino acids. CDR3: CASSSRGTTDNEQFF. Here the CDR3 DNA reads TGTGCCAGCAGCTCTCGAGGGACTACAGACAATGAGCAGTTCTTC.

The chain joins TRBV9 to TRBJ2-2; no clear D gene. The germline V gene has CDR1 SGDLS and CDR2 YYNGEE. V was pared by 0 bases and J by 0 bases, with 6 bases between. The CDR3 spans 15 residues. The CDR3: CASSVGATNTGELFF. The CDR3 DNA sequence: TGTGCCAGCAGCGTAGGGGCTACGAACACCGGGGAGCTGTTTTTT.

The gene calls are TRBV28 and TRBJ2-1, with unresolved D. The germline gives CDR1 MDHEN, CDR2 SYDVKM. V was clipped by 10 bases and J by 0 bases, with 7 bases between them. The CDR3 loop spans 12 amino acids. The DNA for the CDR3 is TGTGCCATCATGAGCTCCTACAATGAGCAGTTCTTC. It specifies CAIMSSYNEQFF.

This clone was recorded only once. The chain couples TRBV27 to TRBJ1-4, with 8 bases matching TRBD1. The CDR3 has 18 amino acids. V trimming: 4 bases; J trimming: 2 bases; junction bases outside the gene matches: 12. CDR1 MNHEY and CDR2 SMNVEV come from the germline V gene (reference sequence). The CDR3 DNA reads as TGTGCCAGCAGTTCGCGGGACAGGCCCCGGTCGACTAATGAAAAACTGTTTTTT. The encoded protein is CASSSRDRPRSTNEKLFF.

This chain uses TRBV14 with TRBJ1-2; D ambiguous. CDR3 length equals 15 residues. In germline, CDR1 is SGHDN, CDR2 FVKESK. V dropped 0 bases and J dropped 4 bases, with 12 bases sitting between them. The chain's CDR3 is CASSQDPWEGYGYTF. DNA for the CDR3: TGTGCCAGCAGCCAAGATCCGTGGGAGGGCTATGGCTACACCTTC.

This sequence joins TRBV28 and TRBJ1-1; possible D gene TRBD1, 5 bases. Trimming pared 2 bases from V and 6 bases from J, leaving 7 bases between. Per the germline V gene, CDR1 is MDHEN and CDR2 is SYDVKM. This CDR3 has 12 residues. CDR3 protein: CASSLIRAEAFF. CDR3 DNA: TGTGCCAGCAGTTTAATCAGGGCTGAAGCTTTCTTT. Together with reference TRBV28 and TRBJ1-1, the CDR3 gives the full variable domain: DVKVTQSSRYLVKRTGEKVFLECVQDMDHENMFWYRQDPGLGLRLIYFSYDVKMKEKGDIPEGYSVSREKKERFSLILESASTNQTSMYLCASSLIRAEAFFGQGTRLTVV.